This TCR beta chain is from a study of shared T cell receptors in the human thymus. Profiled with immunoSEQ multiplex PCR; TCRdb holds only in-frame clones, not every one. Of roughly 710,000 clones in the sample, over 75% were seen once. CDR3 length equals 11 residues. Germline V gives CDR1 SNHLY, CDR2 FYNNEI. V lost 4 bases to trimming and J lost 10 bases, with 8 bases between them. This sample also belongs to another study, concerning human thymus T cells. Per that paper: Corrective heart surgery yielded the resections from which the thymus tissue came. Related research examined unrelated individuals and reported that their thymic repertoires overlapped highly.

This receptor was identified in a girl younger than two with a congenital heart defect. Sequencing was performed on thymocytes. The V gene is TRBV2, the J gene TRBJ2-1; D unclear. The CDR3 sequence: CASSAAGEQFF. Written as DNA, the CDR3 is TGTGCCAGCAGTGCCGCCGGGGAGCAGTTCTTC.